These 32 T cell receptor beta chains originate from one sample sequenced in a study of T-cell reconstitution after alpha-beta-depleted transplantation in children. Researchers prepared the TCRbeta library using unique molecular identifiers, the study reports. TCRdb itself ran the PCR reads through MiXCR, one entry per CDR3 protein. This table holds 640,000 or so distinct CDR3 sequences, about 15% found once. The sample in question was PBMCs from the stem cell graft donor, obtained from the stem cell graft. The receptors were sampled from a human donor who donated a stem cell graft to a child with acute myeloid leukemia.

This clonotype was observed a few times. The rearrangement links TRBV12-3 or TRBV12-4 to TRBJ1-1; no clear D gene. Trimming took off 3 bases at V and 1 base at J, with 9 bases between the two ends. The CDR3 covers 14 residues. This CDR3 is CASSFFGENTEAFF. CDR3 nucleotide sequence: TGTGCCAGCAGTTTTTTCGGGGAGAACACTGAAGCTTTCTTT.

This clonotype was observed a few times. V is TRBV13 and J is TRBJ1-2; D remains ambiguous. The CDR3 is 12 residues long. In germline, CDR1 is PRHDT, CDR2 FYEKMQ (reference sequence). Trimming cost V 2 bases and J 5 bases, with 6 bases left between them. This CDR3 is CASSLNRYGYTF. The CDR3, as DNA: TGTGCCAGCAGCTTAAACCGATATGGCTACACCTTC.

This clonotype was seen at least ten times. The rearrangement links TRBV29-1 to TRBJ2-1; 7 nucleotides align to TRBD1. The junction had 12 bases not matched to a gene; V was cut back by 0 bases and J by 4 bases. Germline CDR1 is SQVTM and CDR2 is ANQGSEA. CDR3 length: 17 amino acids. The CDR3 is CSVEEDNKGTVYNEQFF. CDR3 sequence (DNA): TGCAGCGTTGAAGAGGATAATAAGGGGACAGTTTACAATGAGCAGTTCTTC.

This clonotype was counted between two and nine times. The chain employs TRBV15 and TRBJ2-3; 8 bases are shared with TRBD2. This CDR3 contains 17 residues. Germline loops: CDR1 LNHNV, CDR2 YYDKDF (reference sequence). With 0 bases clipped from V and 1 base from J, the junction kept 6 bases outside the gene matches. This chain's CDR3 is CATSRDTTLAGTDTQYF. The CDR3 bases are TGTGCCACCAGCAGAGACACTACACTAGCGGGCACAGATACGCAGTATTTT.

This clonotype was observed many times. This chain uses TRBV20-1 with TRBJ1-4; D is ambiguous. V lost 3 bases, J lost 6 bases, and 17 bases lay in between. The CDR3 sequence is 15 residues long. CDR1 is DFQATT, CDR2 SNEGSKA, per germline (reference sequence). CDR3 sequence: CSASRTGSLHEKLFF. The CDR3 DNA follows: TGCAGTGCTAGTCGAACCGGGAGCCTTCATGAAAAACTGTTTTTT.

This clonotype was observed at least ten times. The chain joins TRBV5-1 to TRBJ2-1; possible D gene TRBD1, 5 bases. Trimming took off 0 bases at V and 2 bases at J, with 9 bases between the two ends. CDR1 and CDR2 from the germline V gene are SGHRS and YFSETQ. CDR3 length equals 15 residues. CDR3 amino acids: CASSLDRPPYNEQFF. For the CDR3, the DNA is TGCGCCAGCAGCTTGGACAGGCCCCCCTACAATGAGCAGTTCTTC.

Only a few counts were recorded for this clonotype. The rearrangement joins TRBV20-1 to TRBJ1-6, with TRBD1 matching over 8 bases. The length of the CDR3 is 13 residues. Germline CDR1 and CDR2: DFQATT and SNEGSKA (reference sequence). The trim removed 6 bases at V and 4 bases at J, leaving 2 bases unmatched. The CDR3 DNA is TGCAGTGCGAGGGACAGGTATAATTCACCCCTCCACTTT. Translated, it gives CSARDRYNSPLHF.

Comment on this clonotype: Possible read error: a much larger clone is one base away. The CDR3 loop is CSVPGSGVDYGYTF. CDR3 coding DNA: TGCAGCGTCCCAGGGTCAGGGGTCGACTATGGCTACACCTTC. This rearrangement joins TRBV29-1 to TRBJ1-2; D is possibly TRBD1 (6 bases). In germline, CDR1 is SQVTM, CDR2 ANQGSEA. The germline V and J ends were trimmed by 6 bases and 3 bases, with 17 bases remaining between them. The CDR3 contains 14 residues.

The chain joins TRBV15 to TRBJ1-1, with D hard to call. The CDR3 is made up of 20 amino acids. Deletions cut 1 base from V and 0 bases from J, with 24 bases between. The germline gives CDR1 LNHNV, CDR2 YYDKDF (reference sequence). The CDR3 loop reads CATSRATIINRVRLNTEAFF. The DNA of the CDR3 is TGTGCCACCAGCAGAGCCACCATCATAAATCGGGTGCGACTGAACACTGAAGCTTTCTTT.

The chain combines TRBV5-5 with TRBJ1-1; D call uncertain. Germline values: CDR1 SGHKS, CDR2 YYEKEE (reference sequence). This CDR3 region has 16 residues. The V end was cut by 4 bases, the J end by 0 bases, with 16 bases between. The CDR3 sequence: CASSPGPPGMNTEAFF. CDR3 DNA sequence: TGTGCCAGCAGCCCCGGCCCCCCGGGTATGAACACTGAAGCTTTCTTT. The full variable domain, in which reference TRBV5-5 and TRBJ1-1 provide the parts outside the CDR3, is DAGVTQSPTHLIKTRGQQVTLRCSPISGHKSVSWYQQVLGQGPQFIFQYYEKEERGRGNFPDRFSARQFPNYSSELNVNALLLGDSALYLCASSPGPPGMNTEAFFGQGTRLTVV.

V usage is TRBV12-3 or TRBV12-4 and J usage is TRBJ1-6, with D perhaps TRBD1 (5 bases). The V and J ends lost 5 bases and 10 bases respectively, with 15 bases between them. The length of the CDR3 is 14 residues. CDR3 region: CASSPRGSQSPLHF. CDR3 nucleotides: TGTGCCAGCAGTCCCCGGGGCAGCCAATCACCCCTCCACTTT.

This clonotype was detected only a few times. V and J are TRBV5-1 and TRBJ1-1, with D maybe TRBD1 (5 bases). V gave up 0 bases and J gave up 4 bases, with 10 bases separating them. CDR1 SGHRS and CDR2 YFSETQ come from the germline V gene. The CDR3 contains 14 residues. CDR3 DNA sequence: TGCGCCAGCAGCTTGGAGGGACTCGGCACTGAAGCTTTCTTT. Translated, it gives CASSLEGLGTEAFF.

This clonotype occurred many times. The rearrangement uses TRBV20-1 and TRBJ1-2; 7 positions agree with TRBD1. Germline trimming cut 0 bases from V and 7 bases from J; bases unmatched to any gene: 5. The germline gives CDR1 DFQATT, CDR2 SNEGSKA (reference sequence). The CDR3 loop spans 13 amino acids. DNA for the CDR3: TGCAGTGCTAGAGATCTCCCAGGGGGTGGCTACACCTTC. Translated: CSARDLPGGGYTF.

The sample holds many counts of this clonotype. The rearrangement links TRBV6-2 or TRBV6-3 to TRBJ2-1; no firm D call. The CDR3 has 20 residues. V dropped 0 bases and J dropped 7 bases, with 28 bases sitting between them. Germline CDR1 and CDR2: MNHEY and SVGEGT. DNA of the CDR3: TGTGCCAGCAGTTACTCAACTCCTGAAACATCGTGGCTGGGATTAAATGAGCAGTTCTTC. Translating it yields CASSYSTPETSWLGLNEQFF.

The rearrangement uses TRBV20-1 and TRBJ1-1; 7 positions match TRBD1. Germline CDR1 is DFQATT and CDR2 is SNEGSKA (reference sequence). J was trimmed by 1 base and V by 8 bases; bases with no gene match: 10. The CDR3 runs to 14 residues. CDR3 region: CSPTRGGWNTEAFF. The CDR3 DNA sequence: TGCAGTCCTACCAGAGGGGGCTGGAACACTGAAGCTTTCTTT.

This clonotype was observed a handful of times. An end of the junction does not agree with germline; a read error may underlie this. The V gene is TRBV20-1, the J gene TRBJ1-2; TRBD1 is a possible D gene (6 bases). The CDR3 runs to 16 residues. The germline V gene has CDR1 DFQATT and CDR2 SNEGSKA (reference sequence). CDR3 amino acids: CCARDSPGTNPRGYTF. CDR3 DNA sequence: TGCTGTGCTAGAGATTCACCGGGGACAAATCCTCGAGGCTACACCTTC.

This clonotype was found many times. The gene calls are TRBV20-1 and TRBJ2-1, with 9 bases matching TRBD1. The CDR3 has 17 amino acids. Germline CDR1 reads DFQATT; CDR2 reads SNEGSKA (reference sequence). Trimming at V came to 0 bases and at J to 3 bases, leaving 9 bases not matched to a gene. CDR3 protein: CSARDLRGTGLYNEQFF. In nucleotides, the CDR3 is TGCAGTGCTAGAGATCTTCGAGGGACAGGGCTCTACAATGAGCAGTTCTTC.

This chain links TRBV6-6 with TRBJ2-7; TRBD2 aligns across 12 bases. V lost 10 bases to trimming and J lost 2 bases; unmatched junction nucleotides: 3. The germline gives CDR1 MNHNY, CDR2 SVGAGI (reference sequence). This CDR3 region has 13 residues. The CDR3 nucleotides are TGTGCCATCCGGACTAGCGGGGCCTACGAGCAGTACTTC. It translates to CAIRTSGAYEQYF.

This clonotype has a handful of counts. The chain carries TRBV28 and TRBJ1-1, with D unclear. The germline V and J ends were trimmed by 6 bases and 3 bases, with 14 bases remaining between them. Germline CDR1 is MDHEN and CDR2 is SYDVKM. This CDR3 comprises 14 residues. CDR3: CASRATPQDTEAFF. The CDR3 DNA is TGTGCCAGCAGAGCGACACCCCAGGACACTGAAGCTTTCTTT.

Ten or more counts support this clonotype. The rearrangement uses TRBV20-1 and TRBJ2-1, with 11 bases lining up with TRBD2. CDR1 DFQATT and CDR2 SNEGSKA come from the germline V gene (reference sequence). This CDR3 has 13 residues. V lost 6 bases, J lost 8 bases, and 6 bases stayed unmatched. CDR3 coding DNA: TGCAGTGCGGTAGCGGGGGGGTTGCATGAGCAGTTCTTC. Translation gives CSAVAGGLHEQFF.

This clonotype showed up just a few times. The chain carries TRBV20-1 and TRBJ2-7; D is possibly TRBD1 or TRBD2 (5 bases each). The V gene lost 2 bases and the J gene lost 1 base, with 9 bases spanning the gap. The CDR3 has 13 residues. Germline V gene sequence: CDR1 DFQATT, CDR2 SNEGSKA (reference sequence). The CDR3, as DNA: TGCAGTGCTAGAAGGGGCGGGTCCTACGAGCAGTACTTC. Translated: CSARRGGSYEQYF.

The J gene is TRBJ2-2, the V gene TRBV24-1; D unclear. V was clipped by 4 bases and J by 1 base, with 6 bases between them. This CDR3 has 14 amino acids. Per the germline V gene, CDR1 is KGHDR and CDR2 is SFDVKD. The CDR3 reads CATSELKNTGELFF. DNA of the CDR3: TGTGCCACCAGTGAGCTCAAGAACACCGGGGAGCTGTTTTTT.

This clonotype was counted at least ten times. The chain combines TRBV20-1 with TRBJ1-3; D is perhaps TRBD1 (5 bases). The V end was cut by 6 bases, the J end by 0 bases, with 18 bases between. CDR3 length: 16 residues. Germline CDR1 is DFQATT and CDR2 is SNEGSKA (reference sequence). The CDR3 sequence: CSAQIRGTISGNTIYF. CDR3 bases: TGCAGTGCCCAAATTCGGGGGACCATCTCTGGAAACACCATATATTTT.

This clonotype was seen a few times. The chain joins TRBV20-1 to TRBJ2-7; D may match TRBD1 or TRBD2 (5 bases each). From germline, CDR1 is DFQATT and CDR2 SNEGSKA (reference sequence). Trimming stripped 6 bases from V and 0 bases from J, with 18 bases between. The CDR3 spans 15 residues. The CDR3 DNA follows: TGCAGTGCCCTCCGGGCCCCGGGACGCTCCTACGAGCAGTACTTC. Translating gives CSALRAPGRSYEQYF.

Regarding this clonotype: This may stem from a read error, because a much larger clone lies one nucleotide away. In DNA form, the CDR3 reads TGTGCCAGCAGTGACCACGGACTAGCGGGGGGACTCAATGAGCAGTTCTTC. Its protein is CASSDHGLAGGLNEQFF. The V call is TRBV6-4, the J call TRBJ2-1, with 14 bases fitting TRBD2. CDR3 length: 17 residues. V lost 2 bases and J lost 6; bases outside the gene matches: 6. Germline V gene lookup returns CDR1 MRHNA and CDR2 SNTAGT.

This CDR3 reads CASSFGWGTYEKLFF. CDR3 bases: TGTGCCAGCAGCTTCGGGTGGGGGACATATGAAAAACTGTTTTTT. The chain joins TRBV7-2 to TRBJ1-4, with a weak D call TRBD1 (6 bases). This CDR3 has 15 residues. Germline loops: CDR1 SGHTA, CDR2 FQGNSA. With 3 bases removed from V and 6 bases from J, the gap between germline ends came to 14 bases.

The CDR3 DNA follows: TGTGCCATTGCGGACAGGATGCAAGAGACCCAGTACTTC. Translating gives CAIADRMQETQYF. The chain has TRBV24-1 and TRBJ2-5, with TRBD1 matching 7 bases. V was clipped by 11 bases and J by 2 bases; unmatched bases: 7. The CDR3 contains 13 residues. Germline V gives CDR1 KGHDR, CDR2 SFDVKD.

A few counts support this clonotype. The chain uses TRBV23-1 and TRBJ2-4; 12 bases are a match to TRBD2. TRBV23-1 is treated as an ORF (open reading frame) with a function not yet certain. The CDR3 sequence is 18 residues long. Trimming at V came to 4 bases and at J to 5 bases, leaving 12 bases not matched to a gene. CDR3 in amino acids: CASSRPTSGGPSQNIQYF. DNA for the CDR3: TGCGCCAGCAGTCGACCCACTAGCGGGGGGCCTAGCCAAAACATTCAGTACTTC.

V is TRBV3-1 and J is TRBJ2-1; TRBD1 aligns across 8 bases. J was trimmed by 5 bases and V by 4 bases; bases with no gene match: 10. Germline CDR1 reads LGHDT; CDR2 reads YNNKEL (reference sequence). The CDR3 has 16 residues. In DNA, the CDR3 is TGTGCCAGCAGCCCGAGCCCGAGGACAGGGAACAATGAGCAGTTCTTC. Amino acid sequence: CASSPSPRTGNNEQFF.

At least ten counts were recorded for this clonotype. This chain uses TRBV20-1 with TRBJ2-7, with D perhaps given as TRBD1 or TRBD2 (5 bases each). The germline V gene has CDR1 DFQATT and CDR2 SNEGSKA (reference sequence). This CDR3 has 15 amino acids. V dropped 0 bases and J dropped 5 bases, with 17 bases sitting between them. The CDR3 coding sequence is TGCAGTGCTAGAGAACCGGGGTCAGGGCCCCACGAGCAGTACTTC. Translation: CSAREPGSGPHEQYF.

This rearrangement joins TRBV28 to TRBJ2-6, with TRBD1 identical over 8 bases. Germline CDR1 reads MDHEN; CDR2 reads SYDVKM. J was trimmed by 1 base and V by 6 bases; bases with no gene match: 5. This CDR3 is 16 amino acids long. As DNA, the CDR3 is TGTGCCAGCAGAAGGACAGGGCCTTCTGGGGCCAACGTCCTGACTTTC. It encodes CASRRTGPSGANVLTF.

The chain joins TRBV7-9 to TRBJ2-1; 10 nucleotides match TRBD2. Trimming removed 7 bases from V and 6 bases from J; junction bases left unmatched: 9. CDR3 length: 15 residues. Germline CDR1 reads SEHNR; CDR2 reads FQNEAQ (reference sequence). The DNA for the CDR3 is TGTGCCAGCATCCTAGAGCGGGGGGGCATCAATGAGCAGTTCTTC. Residues: CASILERGGINEQFF.